This T cell receptor beta chain was found in a study of tumor-infiltrating lymphocytes in primary liver carcinoma. Whole-study context: Samples returned roughly 3.65 to 7.5 million productive TCRbeta reads, a yield that was similar across tissue types. General study results and limits: Lesser overlap characterized tumor-adjacent and tumor-blood pairs relative to tumor region pairs.

It was unsorted whole blood that yielded blood RNA, and germline DNA was also extracted. Germline values: CDR1 SGHNT, CDR2 YYREEE (reference sequence). CDR3 size: 16 residues. A constant-region primer primed TCR beta cDNA synthesis from about 490 ng of total RNA. Libraries of TCR beta came from three nested multiplex PCR rounds with slightly modified ARM-PCR. TRBV1-TRBV30 forward primers and a C-beta reverse primer were used in the first two PCR rounds, which each ran for about 10 cycles. TCRdb re-called the multiplex PCR reads through MiXCR, storing one row per CDR3 protein. The sample carries 150,000 to 200,000 distinct CDR3 sequences, about 60% recorded once. For this clonotype: Its antigen remains unknown. Germline and junction disagree at one end, which may indicate a read error.

Input material: peripheral blood. The chain carries TRBV5-4 and TRBJ2-7; 7 bases map to TRBD2. The origin of this receptor is a man aged 35 to 55 with primary liver carcinoma and hepatitis B virus infection. The CDR3 sequence: CASTLSGGREFYEQYF. The CDR3 coding sequence is TGTGCCAGCACCTTGAGCGGCGGGAGAGAGTTTTACGAGCAGTACTTC.